The 25 T cell receptor beta chains listed next were all sequenced from one sample in a study of cytomegalovirus exposure and HLA in healthy donors. The PCR employed 60 Vbeta primers together with 13 Jbeta primers. Data came from immunoSEQ multiplex PCR; TCRdb stores just in-frame clones and leaves some out. The table includes about 130,000 clones, 74% detected once. The sequenced sample consisted of PBMCs. These TCRs come from a woman aged 50 to 60 in good health and CMV-seropositive.

V and J are TRBV7-2 and TRBJ2-4, with D uncertain. Deletions cut 5 bases from V and 4 bases from J, with 6 bases between. This CDR3 comprises 12 residues. The V gene's germline CDR1 is SGHTA and CDR2 FQGNSA. Written as DNA, the CDR3 is TGTGCCAGCAGCCGCCTAAAAAACATTCAGTACTTC. Amino acid sequence: CASSRLKNIQYF.

This clone was detected only once. The rearrangement links TRBV28 to TRBJ2-7, with 9 bases that match TRBD1. CDR1 and CDR2 from the germline V gene are MDHEN and SYDVKM. The V segment lost 6 bases and the J segment 4 bases; nucleotides outside the gene matches: 10. The CDR3 spans 15 residues. CDR3 bases: TGTGCCAGCAGAAAACAGGGGGCAAAGGGGTACGAGCAGTACTTC. It yields the protein CASRKQGAKGYEQYF.

The chain is built from TRBV18 and TRBJ1-6, with 8 bases aligning to TRBD1. The trim removed 3 bases at V and 9 bases at J, leaving 4 bases unmatched. Germline V CDR1 and CDR2: KGHSH, LQKENI. This CDR3 is built from 14 residues. The CDR3 loop reads CASSPDRVGSPLHF. The DNA of the CDR3 is TGTGCCAGCTCACCGGACAGGGTCGGTTCACCCCTCCACTTT.

The chain is built from TRBV19 and TRBJ2-2; D possibly corresponds to TRBD2 (7 bases). V dropped 7 bases and J dropped 6 bases, with 18 bases sitting between them. The CDR3 is 15 amino acids. Germline lookup yields CDR1 LNHDA and CDR2 SQIVND (reference sequence). CDR3 amino acids: CASTLWGGGAGELFF. CDR3 nucleotide sequence: TGTGCCAGTACCCTATGGGGGGGCGGAGCCGGGGAGCTGTTTTTT.

V gene TRBV29-1 combines with J gene TRBJ2-1; 11 positions agree with TRBD2. The germline CDR1 and CDR2 sequences are SQVTM and ANQGSEA. This CDR3 has 15 residues. The V segment lost 4 bases and the J segment 4 bases; nucleotides outside the gene matches: 6. This CDR3 is CSVARLAGRYNEQFF. The CDR3 nucleotides read TGCAGCGTTGCGCGACTAGCGGGGAGATACAATGAGCAGTTCTTC.

The gene calls are TRBV29-1 and TRBJ2-3; TRBD2 aligns across 12 bases. The CDR3 is 15 amino acids. Germline assignment: CDR1 SQVTM and CDR2 ANQGSEA. V lost 5 bases, J lost 2 bases, and 5 bases stayed unmatched. The CDR3 nucleotides read TGCAGCGTTCCACGGACTAGCGGGGACACAGATACGCAGTATTTT. As protein: CSVPRTSGDTDTQYF.

The V and J genes are TRBV7-2 and TRBJ2-7, with a tentative D call TRBD1 (8 bases). The germline gives CDR1 SGHTA, CDR2 FQGNSA. Trimming shortened V by 2 bases and J by 7 bases, and 18 bases separated the two germline ends. The CDR3 runs to 15 residues. CDR3 sequence: CASSLRMTGEGEQYF. CDR3 bases: TGTGCCAGCAGCTTACGAATGACAGGGGAGGGAGAGCAGTACTTC.

The chain couples TRBV7-2 to TRBJ1-2; D may be TRBD1 (5 bases). Deletions cut 1 base from V and 3 bases from J, with 9 bases between. The CDR3 has 14 amino acids. Germline lookup yields CDR1 SGHTA and CDR2 FQGNSA. In DNA, the CDR3 is TGTGCCAGCAGCTTAGTAGTCAGGGACTATGGCTACACCTTC. Translation: CASSLVVRDYGYTF.

The V and J genes are TRBV9 and TRBJ2-7; D gene ambiguous. V dropped 0 bases and J dropped 0 bases, with 10 bases sitting between them. This CDR3 comprises 15 residues. The germline V gene has CDR1 SGDLS and CDR2 YYNGEE. DNA of the CDR3: TGTGCCAGCAGCGTAGGCAGTCTTAACTCCTACGAGCAGTACTTC. Its protein product is CASSVGSLNSYEQYF.

The V call is TRBV15, the J call TRBJ2-5, with 11 bases matching TRBD2. The junction had 3 bases not matched to a gene; V was cut back by 4 bases and J by 2 bases. CDR3 length equals 15 residues. CDR1 LNHNV and CDR2 YYDKDF come from the germline V gene (reference sequence). The CDR3 DNA reads as TGTGCCACCAGCATAGGGACTAGCGGACAAGAGACCCAGTACTTC. It specifies CATSIGTSGQETQYF.

The chain has TRBV19 and TRBJ2-3; D may be TRBD1 (5 bases). This CDR3 comprises 15 residues. The V and J ends lost 6 bases and 2 bases respectively, with 15 bases between them. Germline CDR1 and CDR2: LNHDA and SQIVND (reference sequence). The DNA of the CDR3 is TGTGCCAGTAGCGAAATGGGGCTAGACACAGATACGCAGTATTTT. Its protein is CASSEMGLDTDTQYF.

This chain uses TRBV11-2 with TRBJ1-1; D is perhaps TRBD1 (6 bases). The CDR3 spans 16 residues. CDR1 SGHAT and CDR2 FQNNGV come from the germline V gene. Trimming stripped 1 base from V and 4 bases from J, with 16 bases between. The CDR3 reads CASSLVPGEFSTEAFF. CDR3 bases: TGTGCCAGCAGCTTAGTCCCAGGGGAATTTAGCACTGAAGCTTTCTTT.

The J gene is TRBJ1-4, the V gene TRBV7-2; no clear D. This CDR3 is 14 amino acids long. Looked up from germline, CDR1 is SGHTA and CDR2 is FQGNSA. Between the trimmed V and J ends, which lost 3 bases and 5 bases, there was a span of 10 bases. The CDR3 sequence: CASSFTVANEKLFF. CDR3 nucleotide sequence: TGTGCCAGCAGCTTCACGGTTGCGAATGAAAAACTGTTTTTT.

The V gene is TRBV4-2, the J gene TRBJ1-2, with D maybe TRBD1 (6 bases). Trimming left V 5 bases short and J 6 bases short, with 16 bases between. Germline V gives CDR1 LGHNA, CDR2 YNFKEQ. The CDR3 runs to 14 residues. In DNA, the CDR3 is TGTGCCAGCAGCTCAACAGGGAGAGTGGATGGCTACACCTTC. Translation: CASSSTGRVDGYTF.

In this sample, this clone turned up once. The rearrangement links TRBV9 to TRBJ2-3, with 9 bases identical to TRBD2. The CDR3 consists of 14 residues. The germline gives CDR1 SGDLS, CDR2 YYNGEE. The V gene end was trimmed by 0 bases and the J gene end by 11 bases; junction bases not matched to a gene: 7. The DNA for the CDR3 is TGTGCCAGCAGCGTAGAAACTAGCGGGCTTATGCAGTATTTT. This codes for CASSVETSGLMQYF.

V and J are TRBV7-7 and TRBJ2-3, with TRBD2 matching over 7 bases. With V trimmed by 5 bases and J by 1 base, 3 bases remained unmatched. This CDR3 has 14 residues. Germline CDR1 and CDR2: SSHAT and FNYEAQ (reference sequence). The CDR3 here is CASSPSGGTDTQYF. DNA for the CDR3: TGTGCCAGCAGCCCGAGCGGGGGCACAGATACGCAGTATTTT.

The V and J genes are TRBV27 and TRBJ1-4; D unclear. Germline CDR1 reads MNHEY; CDR2 reads SMNVEV (reference sequence). The CDR3 is made up of 15 amino acids. Between the trimmed V and J ends, which lost 1 base and 6 bases, there was a span of 12 bases. The CDR3 reads CASSLYYGTDEKLFF. CDR3 sequence (DNA): TGTGCCAGCAGTTTATACTACGGTACCGATGAAAAACTGTTTTTT.

J is TRBJ2-3 and V is TRBV18; maybe TRBD2 (7 bases). V was pared by 0 bases and J by 1 base, with 11 bases between. The CDR3 length is 16 residues. Germline V lookup: CDR1 KGHSH, CDR2 LQKENI. CDR3 in amino acids: CASSPPGGQGTDTQYF. CDR3 DNA: TGTGCCAGCTCACCACCGGGGGGGCAGGGCACAGATACGCAGTATTTT.

Concerning this clone: An end of the junction does not agree with germline; a read error may underlie this. J is TRBJ2-5 and V is TRBV2; D might be TRBD1 (5 bases). The J call may be incorrect, as the DNA end agrees better with TRBJ2-7. The CDR3 consists of 13 residues. The germline V gene encodes CDR1 SNHLY and CDR2 FYNNEI. CDR3 bases: TGTGCCAGCAGTGTCCAGGGCTCCAACGAGCAGTACTTC. Its protein product is CASSVQGSNEQYF.

V and J are TRBV13 and TRBJ2-3; TRBD2 matches at 8 bases. CDR3 size: 15 residues. Germline assignment: CDR1 PRHDT and CDR2 FYEKMQ (reference sequence). V was clipped by 2 bases and J by 1 base; unmatched bases: 2. DNA of the CDR3: TGTGCCAGCAGCTTACTCGGGGGGGGCACAGATACGCAGTATTTT. Translating it yields CASSLLGGGTDTQYF. Variable domain in full (rest from reference TRBV13 and TRBJ2-3): AAGVIQSPRHLIKEKRETATLKCYPIPRHDTVYWYQQGPGQDPQFLISFYEKMQSDKGSIPDRFSAQQFSDYHSELNMSSLELGDSALYFCASSLLGGGTDTQYFGPGTRLTVL.

This clone was seen more than once but under ten times. The chain has TRBV7-9 and TRBJ2-7, with TRBD2 matching 8 bases. The germline V gene encodes CDR1 SEHNR and CDR2 FQNEAQ (reference sequence). V shed 3 bases and J 7 bases; nucleotides not matched to a gene: 8. This CDR3 is 14 amino acids long. CDR3 sequence reads: CASSLSGGSGEQYF. In nucleotides, the CDR3 is TGTGCCAGCAGCTTGAGCGGGGGCTCGGGGGAGCAGTACTTC.

The CDR3 bases are TGTGCCAGCAGCTCGGTGCTTGAGTATCCGATGGCCCGGCGGTACAATGAGCAGTTCTTC. Translation: CASSSVLEYPMARRYNEQFF. The chain joins TRBV7-6 to TRBJ2-1; D remains ambiguous. Trimming left V 4 bases short and J 4 bases short, with 29 bases between. This CDR3 has 20 residues. CDR1 is SGHVS and CDR2 is FNYEAQ in the germline V gene.

This chain links TRBV5-1 with TRBJ2-2; weak D call: TRBD1 (5 bases). Trimming left V 2 bases short and J 6 bases short, with 11 bases between. The CDR3 is 14 amino acids. Germline values: CDR1 SGHRS, CDR2 YFSETQ. In DNA, the CDR3 is TGCGCCAGCAGCTTCCAGGGAACGTCCGGGGAGCTGTTTTTT. Translation gives CASSFQGTSGELFF.

The chain is built from TRBV4-2 and TRBJ2-4; 10 nucleotides agree with TRBD2. The J segment lost 0 bases and the V segment lost 1 base, leaving 9 bases of the junction unmatched. In germline, CDR1 is LGHNA, CDR2 YNFKEQ. The CDR3 is made up of 19 amino acids. In DNA, the CDR3 is TGTGCCAGCAGCCAAGTAGAGCGGGGGGGTACCGCAGCCAAAAACATTCAGTACTTC. This sequence encodes CASSQVERGGTAAKNIQYF.

The chain couples TRBV25-1 to TRBJ2-7; 8 positions match TRBD1. Germline CDR1 and CDR2: MGHDK and SYGVNS. With 6 bases clipped from V and 0 bases from J, the junction kept 1 base outside the gene matches. The length of the CDR3 is 13 residues. CDR3 coding DNA: TGTGCCAGCAGCAGGGGGCCCTCCTACGAGCAGTACTTC. Protein sequence: CASSRGPSYEQYF.